The TCR beta chain under discussion was sequenced for a study of T cell responses to AZD1222 COVID-19 vaccine (dated by TCRdb to about 2021). Regarding the research as a whole: AZD1222 recipients with second doses at about 4 weeks or about 12 weeks were pooled, because spike-specific TCR depth and breadth did not differ between schedules. A total of over 230 trial participants underwent TCR sequencing, of whom 207 received two doses of AZD1222 and some 25 received two doses of the MenACWY control vaccine. Trial participants were enrolled by age into subgroups of 18-55, 56-69 and 70-plus years, and about 150, 27 and 61 TCR-sequenced participants, respectively, were included in these subgroups. Overall results and qualifications from the work: The 56-69-year group was small, and its depth increase did not reach significance, likely because of low power. After two AZD1222 doses, spike-specific TCR breadth and depth were significantly higher than at day 0 and than in MenACWY recipients. Participants were mostly white British, with more females than males. The authors suggested clonal diversity may have been underestimated. Conclusions about previously exposed vaccinees are limited, since just five or six AZD1222 recipients were seropositive for SARS-CoV-2 at baseline. The vaccine-associated CD4 TCRs covered the entire spike protein, and the dominant responses fell in regions 160-218 and 743-854. No day 14 peak-response samples were available, so repertoires were characterized only after the peak T cell response. Reportedly, almost half of the unique spike-specific TCRs recognized epitopes lying outside the regions that are mutated in the B.1.351 and B.1.1.7 variants.

Taken from cysteine to phenylalanine, the CDR3 has 13 residues. Only CDR3 DNA remains: 39 bases, in frame from the first base. Sequences SEHNR (CDR1) and FQNEAQ (CDR2) are obtained from the germline V gene (reference sequence). V drops 4 bases and J drops 5 bases, leaving 8 bases in between. Read against the paper, the sample's time point label means: baseline before first vaccination. Vaccinee samples came from UK trials COV001 and COV002, including a single-blind randomized controlled phase 2/3 trial of AZD1222 (ChAdOx1 nCoV-19) in healthy adults. Trial participant PBMC samples were collected at day 0 and day 28 after the second dose for TCRbeta chain sequencing. About this clone itself: Its recognized antigen is unknown. Per-nucleotide qualities are absent, and no much larger clonotype sits a single base away.

The CDR3 regions of human TCRbeta chains were subjected to immunosequencing. In the original analysis: TCRs in the repertoires were matched against a reference library of SARS-CoV-2-specific TCRs that had been generated with the MIRA antigen-specificity platform. Breadth was defined as the fraction of unique TCRs that were SARS-CoV-2-associated. Depth was defined as the fraction of total T cells that were SARS-CoV-2-associated. Using the MIRA data, each spike-specific TCR was mapped to the spike region that the TCR reacts to and placed in a CD4 or CD8 class. Log10-transformed breadth and depth values were compared by one-way ANOVA with Sidak's multiple comparisons tests. The table comes from immuneACCESS by way of TCRdb, which keeps in-frame sequences with V and J called. Part of the clones is missing from these tables; in studies checked, under half for an unresolved V gene and the rest for unknown reasons. V and J calls and clone size are as listed in that table; D and trimming were resolved from the DNA. The sample includes over 100,000 clones, with over 70% observed a single time. The ten largest clones represent about 8.7% of the sample.

Sequences were derived from peripheral blood, sampled on day 0 of AZD1222 vaccination. The chain is encoded by TRBV7-9 joined to TRBJ2-2; there is no confident call for the D gene. The receptor's source is an adult in good health. The DNA is TGTGCCAGCAGCTCTTATGTGACCGGGGAGCTGTTTTTT. This codes for CASSSYVTGELFF.